Each of the 32 T cell receptor beta chains below was sequenced from the same sample in a study of T cells in localized non-small cell lung cancer. The table came from immunoSEQ multiplex PCR; TCRdb's copy has only in-frame clones and leaves some out. The sample has around 33,000 clones; roughly 85% are singletons. The sequencing used peripheral blood, collected before any cancer treatment. The receptor set was obtained from a woman aged 40-75 years with stage I lung adenocarcinoma.

J is TRBJ2-3 and V is TRBV5-1; 9 nucleotides align to TRBD1. V was clipped by 9 bases and J by 4 bases; unmatched bases: 12. The CDR3 is 15 residues long. Germline-derived CDR1 and CDR2 are SGHRS and YFSETQ. The CDR3 bases are TGCGCCACCACCCCCGGGACAGGGAAAGCAGATACGCAGTATTTT. This encodes CATTPGTGKADTQYF.

This clone was recorded once. The chain joins TRBV5-1 to TRBJ2-3; 9 positions agree with TRBD1. The V and J ends lost 4 bases and 6 bases, in that order; junction bases with no gene match: 12. There are 16 residues in the CDR3. Germline loops: CDR1 SGHRS, CDR2 YFSETQ. The chain's CDR3 is CASSPRRDRAGDTQYF. The CDR3 bases are TGCGCCAGCAGCCCCCGACGGGACAGGGCGGGGGATACGCAGTATTTT.

The chain couples TRBV6-1 to TRBJ1-2; D remains ambiguous. This CDR3 contains 13 residues. The germline gives CDR1 MNHNS, CDR2 SASEGT. With 1 base removed from V and 6 bases from J, the gap between germline ends came to 9 bases. The DNA for the CDR3 is TGTGCCAGCAGTGAAGAGTCAGGAGATGGCTACACCTTC. It encodes CASSEESGDGYTF.

This clone has only one observation. This sequence joins TRBV6-5 and TRBJ1-4; 10 nucleotides agree with TRBD1. Germline V CDR1 and CDR2: MNHEY, SVGAGI. J was trimmed by 8 bases and V by 0 bases; bases with no gene match: 0. This CDR3 spans 14 amino acids. The CDR3 is CASSYSTGGEKLFF. CDR3 in DNA: TGTGCCAGCAGTTACTCGACAGGGGGCGAAAAACTGTTTTTT.

The chain links TRBV5-1 to TRBJ1-1; TRBD1 aligns across 7 bases. From germline, CDR1 is SGHRS and CDR2 YFSETQ. The V and J ends lost 5 bases and 8 bases, in that order; junction bases with no gene match: 12. The CDR3 runs 14 residues. CDR3 amino acids: CASRSGQATEEAFF. The CDR3 DNA follows: TGCGCCAGCAGGAGCGGACAGGCAACCGAGGAAGCTTTCTTT.

CDR3 in DNA: TGCGCCAGCAGCCAATGGAGGGGCGAAAAACTGTTTTTT. Translation: CASSQWRGEKLFF. The chain has TRBV4-1 and TRBJ1-4; tentatively, D is TRBD1 (5 bases). V was shortened by 2 bases and J by 8 bases, with 9 bases between the two germline ends. This CDR3 comprises 13 residues. Per germline, CDR1 MGHRA and CDR2 YSYEKL.

The CDR3 spells CASSLGGQGASYTF. The CDR3 DNA sequence: TGTGCCAGCAGTTTGGGGGGACAGGGGGCGAGCTACACCTTC. This chain connects TRBV28 to TRBJ1-2, with 12 bases identical to TRBD1. This CDR3 region has 14 residues. Germline V CDR1 and CDR2: MDHEN, SYDVKM. V trimming: 3 bases; J trimming: 9 bases; junction bases outside the gene matches: 5.

The chain employs TRBV5-4 and TRBJ2-1; a possible D gene is TRBD2 (6 bases). The ends were cut back, 4 bases at V and 9 bases at J, with 29 bases in the middle. Germline V CDR1 and CDR2: SGHNT, YYREEE (reference sequence). The CDR3 covers 18 residues. The CDR3 is CASSRGNMGYQPLGEQFF. For the CDR3, the DNA is TGTGCCAGCAGCCGGGGGAACATGGGGTACCAACCGTTGGGTGAGCAGTTCTTC.

This clone was detected only once. The V call is TRBV29-1, the J call TRBJ1-1; weak D call: TRBD1 (6 bases). The V end was cut by 5 bases, the J end by 11 bases, with 21 bases between. Germline loops: CDR1 SQVTM, CDR2 ANQGSEA. CDR3 length: 13 residues. For the CDR3, the DNA is TGCAGCGTTAGCGGGGGGCTTTCGATTGTGGCTTTCTTT. It is translated as CSVSGGLSIVAFF.

This clone has a single count. The V gene is TRBV9, the J gene TRBJ1-3; D is undetermined. The CDR3 runs 14 residues. CDR1 is SGDLS and CDR2 is YYNGEE in the germline V gene. The V end was cut by 0 bases, the J end by 0 bases, with 4 bases between. CDR3 sequence (DNA): TGTGCCAGCAGCGTAGGACGCTCTGGAAACACCATATATTTT. Residues: CASSVGRSGNTIYF.

The V gene is TRBV19, the J gene TRBJ1-1; D remains ambiguous. The V end was cut by 7 bases, the J end by 7 bases, with 16 bases between. In germline, CDR1 is LNHDA, CDR2 SQIVND (reference sequence). CDR3 size: 13 residues. The CDR3 protein is CASIDYAGFEAFF. CDR3 nucleotide sequence: TGTGCCAGTATCGACTACGCCGGGTTTGAAGCTTTCTTT. Complete variable domain (other parts from reference TRBV19 and TRBJ1-1): DGGITQSPKYLFRKEGQNVTLSCEQNLNHDAMYWYRQDPGQGLRLIYYSQIVNDFQKGDIAEGYSVSREKKESFPLTVTSAQKNPTAFYLCASIDYAGFEAFFGQGTRLTVV.

V usage is TRBV6-6 and J usage is TRBJ1-2; 7 nucleotides line up with TRBD1. The CDR3 has 13 residues. CDR1 is MNHNY, CDR2 SVGAGI, per germline (reference sequence). Unmatched junction bases numbered 3, after V lost 6 bases and J lost 2 bases. CDR3 sequence reads: CASRETGNYGYTF. CDR3 coding DNA: TGTGCCAGCAGGGAGACAGGGAACTATGGCTACACCTTC.

The chain links TRBV19 to TRBJ1-2; a possible D gene is TRBD1 (5 bases). Germline assignment: CDR1 LNHDA and CDR2 SQIVND (reference sequence). V dropped 6 bases and J dropped 2 bases, with 16 bases sitting between them. CDR3 length: 15 amino acids. The CDR3, as DNA: TGTGCCAGTAGGTTCACAGGAAGCAACAACTATGGCTACACCTTC. It encodes CASRFTGSNNYGYTF.

The gene calls are TRBV10-3 and TRBJ1-1; 7 nucleotides agree with TRBD1. After removal of 3 bases from V and 1 base from J, the junction contained 11 bases not matched to a gene. This CDR3 is built from 17 residues. CDR1 and CDR2 from the germline V gene are ENHRY and SYGVKD. CDR3 sequence: CAISEGVENRGNTEAFF. CDR3 coding DNA: TGTGCCATCAGTGAAGGTGTAGAGAACAGGGGGAACACTGAAGCTTTCTTT.

The rearrangement uses TRBV28 and TRBJ2-7; 10 bases fit TRBD1. Germline trimming cut 6 bases from V and 4 bases from J; bases unmatched to any gene: 6. The CDR3 extends over 14 amino acids. Germline CDR1 reads MDHEN; CDR2 reads SYDVKM. The CDR3 DNA reads TGTGCCAGCAGGTCGGGACAGGGGTTGTACGAGCAGTACTTC. Residues: CASRSGQGLYEQYF.

V gene TRBV21-1 combines with J gene TRBJ2-1. TRBV21-1 is a recognized pseudogene. This CDR3 is 12 amino acids long. CDR3 sequence reads: CASGPRPCEQFF. DNA of the CDR3: TGTGCCAGCGGGCCTAGGCCCTGTGAGCAGTTCTTC.

V usage is TRBV7-2 and J usage is TRBJ1-5; D is ambiguous. The V end lost 5 bases, the J end lost 0 bases, and 11 bases lay between the germline ends. Germline V gene data show CDR1 as SGHTA and CDR2 as FQGNSA. The CDR3 runs 15 residues. The CDR3 bases are TGTGCCAGCAGCGACGGAGATTATAGCAATCAGCCCCAGCATTTT. It encodes CASSDGDYSNQPQHF.

This chain connects TRBV4-2 to TRBJ1-4, with D hard to call. This CDR3 has 12 amino acids. V dropped 5 bases and J dropped 8 bases, with 9 bases sitting between them. Looked up from germline, CDR1 is LGHNA and CDR2 is YNFKEQ. The CDR3 here is CASSSWEEKLFF. In DNA, the CDR3 is TGTGCCAGCAGCTCCTGGGAGGAAAAACTGTTTTTT.

J is TRBJ2-7 and V is TRBV5-1, with 11 bases matching TRBD1. Germline lookup yields CDR1 SGHRS and CDR2 YFSETQ. The CDR3 totals 14 residues. V gave up 5 bases and J gave up 0 bases; unmatched junction bases: 1. CDR3 loop: CASRGQGASYEQYF. The CDR3 DNA reads TGCGCCAGCAGAGGACAGGGGGCCTCCTACGAGCAGTACTTC.

The chain uses TRBV4-2 and TRBJ2-6, with 7 bases identical to TRBD2. The ends lost 3 bases at V and 4 bases at J; junction bases unmatched: 9. CDR3 size: 17 residues. Germline V gives CDR1 LGHNA, CDR2 YNFKEQ. Here the CDR3 reads CASSQGQRGFGANVLTF. The CDR3 bases are TGTGCCAGCAGCCAGGGTCAGCGGGGTTTCGGGGCCAACGTCCTGACTTTC.

About this clone itself: The sample holds other DNA sequences that translate to the same CDR3. The J gene is TRBJ2-5, the V gene TRBV30; D not resolved. V lost 0 bases and J lost 2, with 10 bases in between. The CDR3 runs to 14 residues. Germline values: CDR1 GTSNPN, CDR2 SVGIG (reference sequence). The CDR3: CAWSVRGVQETQYF. CDR3 DNA: TGTGCCTGGAGTGTACGTGGCGTTCAAGAGACCCAGTACTTC.

This chain's CDR3 is CASSLNPPRTGQGYTF. DNA for the CDR3: TGTGCCAGCAGCCTGAACCCGCCACGGACAGGGCAAGGCTACACCTTC. The chain joins TRBV7-2 to TRBJ1-2, with 8 bases matching TRBD1. This CDR3 has 16 residues. V lost 5 bases to trimming and J lost 8 bases; unmatched junction nucleotides: 16. Germline CDR1 and CDR2: SGHTA and FQGNSA.

This chain joins TRBV13 and TRBJ1-1, with D unresolved. The CDR3 is 15 amino acids. Germline loops: CDR1 PRHDT, CDR2 FYEKMQ (reference sequence). Trimming removed 5 bases at V and 2 bases at J, with 15 bases between. The DNA of the CDR3 is TGTGCCAGCAGCATCACCCCGGGATACAACACTGAAGCTTTCTTT. Translation: CASSITPGYNTEAFF.

V usage is TRBV9 and J usage is TRBJ2-1; D is unresolved. The germline V and J ends were trimmed by 0 bases and 7 bases, with 14 bases remaining between them. Germline-derived CDR1 and CDR2 are SGDLS and YYNGEE. The CDR3 is 15 residues long. The CDR3 loop reads CASSVESRSTNEQFF. CDR3 bases: TGTGCCAGCAGCGTAGAAAGCAGGAGTACAAATGAGCAGTTCTTC.

The chain's CDR3 is CASSRQGDNQPQHF. The CDR3 DNA is TGTGCCAGCAGCCGACAGGGGGACAATCAGCCCCAGCATTTT. The chain carries TRBV5-4 and TRBJ1-5, with 9 bases aligning to TRBD1. The CDR3 consists of 14 residues. Germline V CDR1 and CDR2: SGHNT, YYREEE (reference sequence). Trimming at V came to 4 bases and at J to 3 bases, leaving 2 bases not matched to a gene.

The V gene is TRBV6-4, the J gene TRBJ2-3, with 10 bases matching TRBD2. The junction had 9 bases not matched to a gene; V was cut back by 3 bases and J by 6 bases. Germline lookup yields CDR1 MRHNA and CDR2 SNTAGT. The CDR3 length is 16 residues. The CDR3 is CASSEGSGGASDTQYF. The CDR3 bases are TGTGCCAGCAGTGAGGGGAGCGGGGGGGCCTCCGATACGCAGTATTTT.

The chain carries TRBV5-1 and TRBJ2-5; 7 bases are a match to TRBD2. The CDR3 runs to 16 residues. Per germline, CDR1 SGHRS and CDR2 YFSETQ. V dropped 4 bases and J dropped 0; count of bases not matched to a gene: 9. The CDR3 sequence: CASSGGVAAYQETQYF. CDR3 nucleotides: TGCGCCAGCAGCGGGGGGGTAGCGGCGTACCAAGAGACCCAGTACTTC.

This clone was detected once. The gene calls are TRBV7-2 and TRBJ1-5; 7 bases line up with TRBD1. V gave up 2 bases and J gave up 5 bases; unmatched junction bases: 3. CDR1 SGHTA and CDR2 FQGNSA come from the germline V gene. The CDR3 has 14 amino acids. The CDR3 spells CASSLSTGDQPQHF. The CDR3 DNA reads as TGTGCCAGCAGCTTATCCACAGGGGATCAGCCCCAGCATTTT. The full variable domain, in which reference TRBV7-2 and TRBJ1-5 provide the parts outside the CDR3, is GAGVSQSPSNKVTEKGKDVELRCDPISGHTALYWYRQSLGQGLEFLIYFQGNSAPDKSGLPSDRFSAERTGGSVSTLTIQRTQQEDSAVYLCASSLSTGDQPQHFGDGTRLSIL.

The chain has TRBV11-2 and TRBJ1-5; D perhaps matches TRBD1 (5 bases). The CDR3 runs to 14 residues. Per the germline V gene, CDR1 is SGHAT and CDR2 is FQNNGV. V was clipped by 3 bases and J by 6 bases, with 12 bases between them. CDR3 nucleotide sequence: TGTGCCAGCAGCTTCTCGGGGGATGGTCAGCCCCAGCATTTT. The encoded protein is CASSFSGDGQPQHF.

The chain links TRBV12-5 to TRBJ2-1; possible D gene TRBD1, 5 bases. The CDR3 extends over 15 amino acids. The ends were cut back, 2 bases at V and 1 base at J, with 9 bases in the middle. Germline-derived CDR1 and CDR2 are LGHNT and FRNRAP. CDR3 sequence: CASGLWQGSYNEQFF. CDR3 in DNA: TGTGCTAGTGGTTTGTGGCAGGGTTCCTACAATGAGCAGTTCTTC.

The chain uses TRBV28 and TRBJ1-3; D not resolved. V lost 7 bases, J lost 4 bases, and 8 bases lay in between. The germline V gene has CDR1 MDHEN and CDR2 SYDVKM. This CDR3 contains 12 residues. CDR3 nucleotide sequence: TGTGCCAGCAACTCGGGGGGAAACACCATATATTTT. Translating it yields CASNSGGNTIYF.

The chain employs TRBV19 and TRBJ2-5, with a weak D call TRBD1 (5 bases). The CDR3 has 14 amino acids. V was trimmed by 2 bases and J by 5 bases, leaving 12 bases between them. Germline values: CDR1 LNHDA, CDR2 SQIVND (reference sequence). The CDR3 here is CASSIRRVSETQYF. The CDR3 DNA sequence: TGTGCCAGTAGTATACGCAGGGTTAGCGAGACCCAGTACTTC.